Below, 9 T cell receptor beta chains from the same sample are listed, as sequenced in a study of tumor-infiltrating lymphocytes in primary liver carcinoma. Constant-region priming of approximately 500 ng total RNA yielded TCR beta cDNA. What produced the TCR beta libraries was three nested multiplex PCR rounds using slightly modified ARM-PCR. Primers for the first two PCR rounds were TRBV1-TRBV30 forward primers and a C-beta reverse primer (roughly 10 cycles per round). TCRdb re-called the multiplex PCR reads with MiXCR, one entry per CDR3 protein. The repertoire holds approximately 300,000 distinct CDR3 sequences, with 55% to 65% as singletons. Germline DNA was also extracted, and blood RNA was taken from unsorted whole blood. Sequenced sample: peripheral blood. Receptors were obtained from a middle-aged man with primary liver carcinoma and hepatitis B virus infection.

For this clonotype: The germline gene is not matched at one end of the junction; a read error may be the cause. The chain joins TRBV11-1 to TRBJ2-2, with 14 bases lining up with TRBD2. The CDR3 has 18 residues. Germline V lookup: CDR1 SGHAT, CDR2 FQDESV (reference sequence). In DNA form, the CDR3 reads TGTGCTAGCAGCCTCAAACCAAGACTAGCGGGAGGGCCCGGGCAGCTGTTTTTT. This encodes CASSLKPRLAGGPGQLFF.

A note on this clonotype: This could be a read error, since a much larger clone is one nucleotide away. V is TRBV4-3 and J is TRBJ1-5; 11 positions match TRBD1. The closer fit of TRBJ2-3 to the DNA end suggests the J call may be wrong. The CDR3 loop spans 18 amino acids. The germline V gene has CDR1 LGHNA and CDR2 YSLEER. CDR3 region: CASSQDPPGTGGNQPQYF. The CDR3 bases are TGCGCCAGCAGCCAAGATCCGCCCGGGACAGGGGGAAACCAGCCCCAGTATTTT.

Remarks on this clonotype: A junction boundary mismatches the germline segment, possibly from a read error. The chain employs TRBV4-2 and TRBJ2-3; 7 bases agree with TRBD2. The CDR3 covers 18 residues. Germline CDR1 and CDR2: LGHNA and YNFKEQ. The CDR3 nucleotides are TGCGTCAGCAGCCAAGGTACCACTAACGGGAGGCTCACAGATACGCAGTATTTT. The encoded protein is CVSSQGTTNGRLTDTQYF.

CDR3 nucleotides: TGTGCCAGCAGCCGGGCAGTCCAAGAGACCCAGTACTTC. Translated, it gives CASSRAVQETQYF. The chain has TRBV6-5 and TRBJ2-5, with no clear D. Trimming stripped 6 bases from V and 1 base from J, with 9 bases between. The CDR3 totals 13 residues. Germline V lookup: CDR1 MNHEY, CDR2 SVGAGI.

To note about this clonotype: This may be a read error, as it is one base from a much larger clone. The chain has TRBV4-2 and TRBJ1-4; no clear D. The CDR3 covers 15 residues. The germline V gene encodes CDR1 LGHNA and CDR2 YNFKEQ. The ends were cut back, 5 bases at V and 1 base at J, with 11 bases in the middle. The CDR3 nucleotides are TGTGCCAGCAGCATCGGGGTTGGAACTAATGAAAAACTGTTTTTT. This sequence encodes CASSIGVGTNEKLFF.

As regards this clonotype: This may be a read error, as it is one base from a much larger clone. The V gene is TRBV4-1, the J gene TRBJ2-3; 11 positions agree with TRBD2. This CDR3 spans 16 amino acids. Germline CDR1 is MGHRA and CDR2 is YSYEKL. V trimming: 3 bases; J trimming: 3 bases; junction bases outside the gene matches: 5. In nucleotides, the CDR3 is TGCGCCAGCAGCCACCCGTCTAGCGGGAGGACAGATACGCAGTATTTT. This encodes CASSHPSSGRTDTQYF.

Comments on this clonotype: A read error may account for a junction end that differs from germline. J is TRBJ2-3 and V is TRBV11-2, with D possibly being TRBD1 (6 bases). Germline V gene data show CDR1 as SGHAT and CDR2 as FQNNGV. CDR3 length: 16 residues. The CDR3 DNA reads TGTGCTAGTAGCAGAAGAAGTACAGGGAACACAGAAACGCAGTATTTT. Translated, it gives CASSRRSTGNTETQYF. The complete variable domain, with remaining parts taken from reference TRBV11-2 and TRBJ2-3, reads EAGVAQSPRYKIIEKRQSVAFWCNPISGHATLYWYQQILGQGPKLLIQFQNNGVVDDSQLPKDRFSAERLKGVDSTLKIQPAKLEDSAVYLCASSRRSTGNTETQYFGPGTRLTVL.

A note on this clonotype: Here the CDR3 omits its conserved ending phenylalanine or tryptophan, so a read error is the likely source. This chain links TRBV14 with TRBJ2-4, with 7 bases identical to TRBD1. Germline CDR1 is SGHDN and CDR2 is FVKESK. CDR3 size: 15 residues. The V and J ends lost 4 bases and 2 bases, in that order; junction bases with no gene match: 5. The CDR3: CASSRSGGSKNIQYS. The DNA of the CDR3 is TGTGCCAGCAGCCGATCAGGGGGATCCAAAAACATTCAGTACTCC.

This chain joins TRBV28 and TRBJ2-7; D is perhaps TRBD2 (6 bases). V lost 6 bases, J lost 0 bases, and 18 bases lay in between. CDR3 size: 16 residues. CDR1 and CDR2 (germline): MDHEN, SYDVKM. As DNA, the CDR3 is TGTGCCAGCAGCGACCCGGGTAGCGGATACTCCTACGAGCAGTACTTC. Encoded protein: CASSDPGSGYSYEQYF.